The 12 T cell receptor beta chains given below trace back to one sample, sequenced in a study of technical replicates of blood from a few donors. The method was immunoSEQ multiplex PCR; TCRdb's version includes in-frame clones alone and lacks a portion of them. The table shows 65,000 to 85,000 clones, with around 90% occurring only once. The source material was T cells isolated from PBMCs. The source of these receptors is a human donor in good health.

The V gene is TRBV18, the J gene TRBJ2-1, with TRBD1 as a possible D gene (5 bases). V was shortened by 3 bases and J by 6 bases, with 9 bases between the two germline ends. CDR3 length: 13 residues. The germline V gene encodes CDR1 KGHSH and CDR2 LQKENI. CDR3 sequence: CASSPRQSNEQFF. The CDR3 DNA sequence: TGTGCCAGCTCACCGCGACAGTCCAATGAGCAGTTCTTC.

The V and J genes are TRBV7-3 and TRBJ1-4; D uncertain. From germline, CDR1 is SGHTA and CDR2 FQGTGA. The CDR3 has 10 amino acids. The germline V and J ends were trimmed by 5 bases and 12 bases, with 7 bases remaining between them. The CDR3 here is CASSKRELFF. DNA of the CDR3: TGTGCCAGCAGCAAGAGGGAACTGTTTTTT.

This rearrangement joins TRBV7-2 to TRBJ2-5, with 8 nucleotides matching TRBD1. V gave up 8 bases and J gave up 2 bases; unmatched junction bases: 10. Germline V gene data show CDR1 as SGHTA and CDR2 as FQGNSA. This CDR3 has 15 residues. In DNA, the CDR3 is TGTGCCAGCGGATGGACAGGGCCTCCTCAAGAGACCCAGTACTTC. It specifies CASGWTGPPQETQYF.

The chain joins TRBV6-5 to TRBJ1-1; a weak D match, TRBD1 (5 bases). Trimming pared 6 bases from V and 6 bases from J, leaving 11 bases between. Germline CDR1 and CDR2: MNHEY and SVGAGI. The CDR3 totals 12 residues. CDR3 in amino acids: CASRDPTAEAFF. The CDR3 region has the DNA TGTGCCAGCAGGGACCCGACAGCTGAAGCTTTCTTT.

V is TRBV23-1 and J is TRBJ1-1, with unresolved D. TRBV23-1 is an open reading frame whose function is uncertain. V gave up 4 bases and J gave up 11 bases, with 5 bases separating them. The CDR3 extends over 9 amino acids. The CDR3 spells CASSREAFF. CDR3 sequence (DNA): TGCGCCAGCAGTCGGGAGGCTTTCTTT.

This chain's CDR3 is CASSLLAGDHEQYF. The CDR3 DNA reads as TGTGCCAGCAGTTTACTAGCGGGAGACCACGAGCAGTACTTC. The chain employs TRBV28 and TRBJ2-7; 10 bases map to TRBD2. Trimming removed 2 bases from V and 5 bases from J; junction bases left unmatched: 3. This CDR3 has 14 residues. Germline V CDR1 and CDR2: MDHEN, SYDVKM.

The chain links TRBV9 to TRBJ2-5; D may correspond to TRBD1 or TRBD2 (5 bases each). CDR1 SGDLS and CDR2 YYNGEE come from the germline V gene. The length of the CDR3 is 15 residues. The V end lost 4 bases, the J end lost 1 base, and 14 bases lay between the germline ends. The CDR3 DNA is TGTGCCAGCAGCCTAGAGGGGCACCGCCAAGAGACCCAGTACTTC. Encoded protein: CASSLEGHRQETQYF.

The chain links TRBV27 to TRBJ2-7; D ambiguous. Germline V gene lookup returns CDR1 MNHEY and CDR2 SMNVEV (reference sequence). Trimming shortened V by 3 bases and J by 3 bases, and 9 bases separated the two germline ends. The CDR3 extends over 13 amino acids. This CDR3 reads CASSFGRFYEQYF. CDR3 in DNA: TGTGCCAGCAGTTTTGGCAGATTCTACGAGCAGTACTTC.

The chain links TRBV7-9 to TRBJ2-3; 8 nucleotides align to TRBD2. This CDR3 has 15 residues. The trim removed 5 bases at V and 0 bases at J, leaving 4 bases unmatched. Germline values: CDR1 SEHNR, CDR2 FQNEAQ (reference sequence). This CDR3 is CASSDTSGSTDTQYF. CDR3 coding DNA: TGTGCCAGCAGCGATACTAGCGGTAGCACAGATACGCAGTATTTT. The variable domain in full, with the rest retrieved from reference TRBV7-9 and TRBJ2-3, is DTGVSQNPRHKITKRGQNVTFRCDPISEHNRLYWYRQTLGQGPEFLTYFQNEAQLEKSRLLSDRFSAERPKGSFSTLEIQRTEQGDSAMYLCASSDTSGSTDTQYFGPGTRLTVL.

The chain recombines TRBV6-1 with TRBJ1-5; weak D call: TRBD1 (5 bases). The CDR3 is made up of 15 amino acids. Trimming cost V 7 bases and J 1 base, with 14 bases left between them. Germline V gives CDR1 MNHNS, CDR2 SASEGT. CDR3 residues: CASIRGFDSNQPQHF. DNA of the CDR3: TGTGCCAGCATTAGGGGCTTTGACAGCAATCAGCCCCAGCATTTT.

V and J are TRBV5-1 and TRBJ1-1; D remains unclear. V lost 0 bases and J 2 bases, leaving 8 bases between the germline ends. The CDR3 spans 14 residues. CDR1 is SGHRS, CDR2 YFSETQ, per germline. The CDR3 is CASSLGEGNTEAFF. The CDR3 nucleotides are TGCGCCAGCAGCTTGGGCGAGGGCAACACTGAAGCTTTCTTT.

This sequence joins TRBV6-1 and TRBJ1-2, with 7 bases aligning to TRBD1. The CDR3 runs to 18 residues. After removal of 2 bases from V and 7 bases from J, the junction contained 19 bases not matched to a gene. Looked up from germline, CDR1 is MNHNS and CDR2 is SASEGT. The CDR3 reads CASSELIGTDDARSGYTF. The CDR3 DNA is TGTGCCAGCAGTGAACTAATTGGGACAGATGATGCAAGATCTGGCTACACCTTC.